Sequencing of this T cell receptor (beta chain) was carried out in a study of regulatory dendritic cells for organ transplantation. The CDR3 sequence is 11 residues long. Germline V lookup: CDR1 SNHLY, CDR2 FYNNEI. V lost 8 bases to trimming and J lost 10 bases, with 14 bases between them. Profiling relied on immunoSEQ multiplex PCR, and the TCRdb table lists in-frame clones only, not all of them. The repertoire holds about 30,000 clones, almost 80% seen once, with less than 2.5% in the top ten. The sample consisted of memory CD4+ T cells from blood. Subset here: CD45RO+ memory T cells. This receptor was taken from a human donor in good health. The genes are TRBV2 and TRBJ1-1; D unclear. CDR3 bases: TGTGCCAGCGGACTGACTTGGGGAGCTTTCTTT. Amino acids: CASGLTWGAFF.